What follows are 12 T cell receptor beta chains derived from one specimen sequenced in a study of OX40 agonist ivuxolimab in advanced cancers. The repertoire was sequenced with immunoSEQ multiplex PCR; TCRdb's copy has only in-frame clones and lacks some. Of tens of thousands of clones in the sample, about 83% were seen once. The sequenced sample was CD4+ or CD8+ T cells sorted from blood, obtained in a trial of the OX40 agonist ivuxolimab. The receptor source for this set is an adult with an advanced solid tumor such as melanoma, head and neck, liver or kidney cancer.

The rearrangement joins TRBV4-3 to TRBJ1-1; perhaps TRBD1 as D (5 bases). Germline V CDR1 and CDR2: LGHNA, YSLEER. V was clipped by 1 base and J by 5 bases, with 11 bases between them. The CDR3 runs 14 residues. CDR3 residues: CASSQGDSRTEAFF. CDR3 in DNA: TGCGCCAGCAGCCAAGGCGACAGCCGGACTGAAGCTTTCTTT.

This CDR3 is CASSQDLTTNTEAFF. CDR3 coding DNA: TGCGCCAGCAGCCAAGATTTGACAACGAACACTGAAGCTTTCTTT. This rearrangement joins TRBV4-1 to TRBJ1-1, with unresolved D. Germline loops: CDR1 MGHRA, CDR2 YSYEKL. Between the trimmed V and J ends, which lost 0 bases and 1 base, there was a span of 9 bases. The CDR3 is 15 amino acids.

This clone has a single count. The chain is built from TRBV19 and TRBJ2-3; 12 nucleotides align to TRBD2. The CDR3 extends over 17 amino acids. Trimming at V came to 6 bases and at J to 0 bases, leaving 7 bases not matched to a gene. CDR1 is LNHDA, CDR2 SQIVND, per germline (reference sequence). The CDR3 DNA follows: TGTGCCAGTAGGAGACTAGCGGGGGCCGTTAGCACAGATACGCAGTATTTT. This codes for CASRRLAGAVSTDTQYF.

This clone is deemed medium-sized. This chain links TRBV19 with TRBJ2-2; D might be TRBD1 (7 bases). Trimming took off 10 bases at V and 0 bases at J, with 18 bases between the two ends. Germline V gene sequence: CDR1 LNHDA, CDR2 SQIVND (reference sequence). This CDR3 region has 16 residues. The CDR3: CATPNQGGPNTGELFF. Here the CDR3 DNA reads TGTGCCACACCTAATCAGGGGGGCCCGAACACCGGGGAGCTGTTTTTT. Looking up the rest from reference TRBV19 and TRBJ2-2 gives the full variable domain: DGGITQSPKYLFRKEGQNVTLSCEQNLNHDAMYWYRQDPGQGLRLIYYSQIVNDFQKGDIAEGYSVSREKKESFPLTVTSAQKNPTAFYLCATPNQGGPNTGELFFGEGSRLTVL.

The J gene is TRBJ1-2, the V gene TRBV4-3, with D possibly being TRBD1 (5 bases). V gave up 5 bases and J gave up 2 bases, with 9 bases separating them. The CDR3 totals 13 residues. Germline V gives CDR1 LGHNA, CDR2 YSLEER. DNA of the CDR3: TGCGCCAGCAGCGCCAGGGTCAACTATGGCTACACCTTC. Protein product: CASSARVNYGYTF.

By its share, this clone is medium-sized. V is TRBV11-1 and J is TRBJ1-6, with TRBD1 matching over 7 bases. The CDR3 contains 14 residues. V lost 4 bases to trimming and J lost 5 bases; unmatched junction nucleotides: 2. From germline, CDR1 is SGHAT and CDR2 FQDESV (reference sequence). CDR3 region: CASSYRGNNSPLHF. CDR3 sequence (DNA): TGTGCCAGCAGCTACAGGGGAAATAATTCACCCCTCCACTTT.

CDR3 DNA sequence: TGTGCCACCAGCGACAGGCCGAACACTGAAGCTTTCTTT. It specifies CATSDRPNTEAFF. J is TRBJ1-1 and V is TRBV15, with a possible D match to TRBD1 (6 bases). The CDR3 is 13 amino acids. CDR1 and CDR2 from the germline V gene are LNHNV and YYDKDF (reference sequence). V was pared by 5 bases and J by 1 base, with 8 bases between. Filled out from reference TRBV15 and TRBJ1-1, the complete variable domain reads DAMVIQNPRYQVTQFGKPVTLSCSQTLNHNVMYWYQQKSSQAPKLLFHYYDKDFNNEADTPDNFQSRRPNTSFCFLDIRSPGLGDTAMYLCATSDRPNTEAFFGQGTRLTVV.

The J gene is TRBJ2-3, the V gene TRBV28; maybe TRBD2 (7 bases). V lost 3 bases and J 3 bases, leaving 19 bases between the germline ends. This CDR3 has 17 amino acids. Per germline, CDR1 MDHEN and CDR2 SYDVKM. The DNA of the CDR3 is TGTGCCAGCAGTTTGTCGATGGGGGGGCCACCGACAGATACGCAGTATTTT. It codes for CASSLSMGGPPTDTQYF.

This chain joins TRBV27 and TRBJ2-1; D possibly corresponds to TRBD1 (6 bases). There are 14 residues in the CDR3. CDR1 is MNHEY, CDR2 SMNVEV, per germline (reference sequence). Trimming pared 2 bases from V and 4 bases from J, leaving 9 bases between. The CDR3 spells CASSLRGRYNEQFF. CDR3 DNA: TGTGCCAGCAGTTTAAGGGGGAGATACAATGAGCAGTTCTTC.

The chain carries TRBV4-1 and TRBJ2-7; 7 bases are shared with TRBD1. Trimming removed 1 base from V and 1 base from J; junction bases left unmatched: 1. Germline loops: CDR1 MGHRA, CDR2 YSYEKL. This CDR3 region has 14 residues. The CDR3 spells CASSQVGQSYEQYF. The CDR3 DNA is TGCGCCAGCAGCCAAGTGGGACAGTCCTACGAGCAGTACTTC.

V is TRBV11-2 and J is TRBJ2-1; TRBD1 matches at 12 bases. With V trimmed by 3 bases and J by 6 bases, 3 bases remained unmatched. The CDR3 consists of 15 residues. Germline V gene lookup returns CDR1 SGHAT and CDR2 FQNNGV. CDR3 in amino acids: CASSLGQGATNEQFF. In DNA form, the CDR3 reads TGTGCCAGCAGCTTGGGACAGGGGGCAACCAATGAGCAGTTCTTC.

The gene calls are TRBV28 and TRBJ1-1; D is uncertain. V was clipped by 5 bases and J by 0 bases, with 16 bases between them. The CDR3 length is 16 residues. Germline V gene data show CDR1 as MDHEN and CDR2 as SYDVKM. CDR3 in DNA: TGTGCCAGCAGTCCCCCCGACCGGGAGGTGAACACTGAAGCTTTCTTT. Amino acid sequence: CASSPPDREVNTEAFF.